Presented here are 23 T cell receptor beta chains from one specimen sequenced in a study of blood T cells in healthy people across ages. Next came a second PCR, run for about 6 to 12 cycles, which used a sample-barcoded 5' primer along with a J-beta primer mix. A single record per CDR3 protein comes from TCRdb applying MiXCR to the 5' RACE reads. The table lists nearly 1 million distinct CDR3 sequences, 51% of them singletons, with over 20% in the top ten. The specimen was blood. The receptors originated from a woman in her sixties in good health.

This clonotype came up a few times. The rearrangement links TRBV2 to TRBJ1-4, with TRBD1 matching over 7 bases. The germline V gene has CDR1 SNHLY and CDR2 FYNNEI. Losses at the gene ends were 6 bases for V and 4 bases for J; bases not matched to a gene: 5. The CDR3 extends over 14 amino acids. The CDR3 is CASRRDSFNEKLFF. CDR3 DNA: TGTGCCAGCAGAAGGGACAGTTTTAATGAAAAACTGTTTTTT.

The J gene is TRBJ2-5, the V gene TRBV20-1; 9 nucleotides match TRBD1. Matching the DNA end better, TRBJ2-7 makes the J call doubtful. This CDR3 is built from 15 residues. From germline, CDR1 is DFQATT and CDR2 SNEGSKA (reference sequence). The CDR3 spells CSARAPTGGFYEQYF. The DNA for the CDR3 is TGCAGTGCTAGAGCACCGACAGGGGGGTTTTACGAGCAGTACTTC.

The chain carries TRBV3-1 and TRBJ2-5, with 10 positions matching TRBD2. Germline assignment: CDR1 LGHDT and CDR2 YNNKEL (reference sequence). CDR3 length: 16 residues. Trimming cost V 5 bases and J 5 bases; bases outside gene matches: 11. The CDR3 reads CASSSSVAGGGETQYF. The DNA for the CDR3 is TGTGCCAGCAGCTCCAGTGTAGCGGGAGGAGGGGAGACCCAGTACTTC.

This clonotype was seen a handful of times. The chain has TRBV28 and TRBJ2-3, with unresolved D. CDR1 and CDR2 from the germline V gene are MDHEN and SYDVKM. Trimming took off 6 bases at V and 5 bases at J, with 12 bases between the two ends. CDR3 length: 13 residues. The CDR3 loop is CASRGHAEDTQYF. The CDR3 region has the DNA TGTGCCAGCAGAGGCCACGCAGAAGATACGCAGTATTTT.

V and J are TRBV4-3 and TRBJ2-5; D may be TRBD1 (6 bases). Germline assignment: CDR1 LGHNA and CDR2 YSLEER. The CDR3 covers 16 residues. Between the trimmed V and J ends, which lost 0 bases and 5 bases, there was a span of 16 bases. CDR3 in amino acids: CASSQDGFQGSETQYF. The CDR3 DNA follows: TGCGCCAGCAGCCAAGATGGTTTTCAGGGGTCGGAGACCCAGTACTTC.

The CDR3 protein is CASSLMRETVASPQHF. The CDR3, as DNA: TGTGCCAGCAGTTTAATGCGGGAGACAGTAGCTTCGCCCCAGCATTTT. The genes are TRBV12-3 or TRBV12-4 and TRBJ1-5, with D possibly being TRBD1 (5 bases). This CDR3 spans 16 amino acids. V lost 2 bases to trimming and J lost 9 bases, with 20 bases between them.

Only a few counts were recorded for this clonotype. The chain combines TRBV20-1 with TRBJ2-3; tentative D call: TRBD2 (5 bases). This CDR3 is 13 amino acids long. Trimming took 5 bases from V and 2 from J, leaving 11 bases between them. CDR1 and CDR2 (germline): DFQATT, SNEGSKA (reference sequence). In DNA form, the CDR3 reads TGCAGTGCTCTAAGCGGAAACACAGATACGCAGTATTTT. It translates to CSALSGNTDTQYF.

CDR3 protein: CSARAYTEAFF. CDR3 sequence (DNA): TGCAGTGCTAGAGCCTACACTGAAGCTTTCTTT. V usage is TRBV20-1 and J usage is TRBJ1-1; no firm D call. The CDR3 covers 11 residues. Trimming shortened V by 1 base and J by 3 bases, and 3 bases separated the two germline ends. Germline V gene data show CDR1 as DFQATT and CDR2 as SNEGSKA (reference sequence).

The V call is TRBV7-2, the J call TRBJ2-7; the D call may be TRBD1 or TRBD2 (5 bases each). Trimming left V 6 bases short and J 0 bases short, with 12 bases between. CDR3 size: 14 residues. Germline-derived CDR1 and CDR2 are SGHTA and FQGNSA. The CDR3 here is CASSMGRNSYEQYF. DNA of the CDR3: TGTGCCAGCAGTATGGGACGGAACTCCTACGAGCAGTACTTC.

V usage is TRBV18 and J usage is TRBJ2-7, with TRBD2 matching 7 bases. Gene TRBJ2-5 matches the end of the DNA better, so the J call may be wrong. The CDR3 has 16 amino acids. Germline CDR1 reads KGHSH; CDR2 reads LQKENI. Written as DNA, the CDR3 is TGTGCCAGCTCACCACCCGTTGCGGGGGACCAAGAGACCCAGTACTTC. Protein sequence: CASSPPVAGDQETQYF.

A few counts support this clonotype. The DNA of the CDR3 is TGTGCCAGTAGTATTGGAAGCAACAATGAGCAGTTCTTC. Encoded protein: CASSIGSNNEQFF. The chain couples TRBV19 to TRBJ2-1, with D hard to call. Germline loops: CDR1 LNHDA, CDR2 SQIVND (reference sequence). The V end was cut by 3 bases, the J end by 5 bases, with 8 bases between. The CDR3 extends over 13 amino acids.

The CDR3 DNA sequence: TGTGCCTGGAGTGTACTGGGTCCAGATACGCAGTATTTT. Protein sequence: CAWSVLGPDTQYF. The J gene is TRBJ2-3, the V gene TRBV30; D remains ambiguous. Germline-derived CDR1 and CDR2 are GTSNPN and SVGIG (reference sequence). The CDR3 consists of 13 residues. V was shortened by 0 bases and J by 4 bases, with 8 bases between the two germline ends.

The chain joins TRBV20-1 to TRBJ1-5; 7 nucleotides align to TRBD1. The J segment lost 1 base and the V segment lost 3 bases, leaving 9 bases of the junction unmatched. CDR3 length equals 16 residues. The germline gives CDR1 DFQATT, CDR2 SNEGSKA (reference sequence). The CDR3 is CSASSLGQISNQPQHF. CDR3 DNA: TGCAGTGCTAGCTCCCTGGGACAGATAAGCAATCAGCCCCAGCATTTT.

This clonotype has just a few counts. The rearrangement uses TRBV12-3 or TRBV12-4 and TRBJ1-5, with D hard to call. Between the trimmed V and J ends, which lost 7 bases and 0 bases, there was a span of 13 bases. This CDR3 is 15 amino acids long. CDR3 DNA: TGTGCCAGCACACCACAAGGCCATAGCAATCAGCCCCAGCATTTT. Protein product: CASTPQGHSNQPQHF.

This clonotype has a handful of counts. The chain uses TRBV20-1 and TRBJ1-1, with D perhaps TRBD1 (5 bases). The germline gives CDR1 DFQATT, CDR2 SNEGSKA (reference sequence). CDR3 length equals 19 residues. V dropped 1 base and J dropped 0 bases, with 24 bases sitting between them. DNA for the CDR3: TGCAGTGCTAGAGTTGTGTTGTCCAGGCAGGGTGGGATGAACACTGAAGCTTTCTTT. Protein: CSARVVLSRQGGMNTEAFF.

The CDR3 reads CSATRTEYEQYF. CDR3 bases: TGCAGTGCAACCCGGACAGAGTACGAGCAGTACTTC. This sequence joins TRBV20-1 and TRBJ2-7, with D perhaps TRBD1 (6 bases). The CDR3 has 12 residues. Trimming removed 6 bases from V and 4 bases from J, with 13 bases in between. The germline V gene has CDR1 DFQATT and CDR2 SNEGSKA (reference sequence).

This clonotype has only a few counts. The chain links TRBV18 to TRBJ1-2, with 9 nucleotides matching TRBD1. Germline assignment: CDR1 KGHSH and CDR2 LQKENI. Trimming removed 1 base from V and 4 bases from J; junction bases left unmatched: 4. CDR3 length: 15 residues. CDR3 nucleotide sequence: TGTGCCAGCTCACCACGGGACAGGGCTTCCTATGGCTACACCTTC. This translates into CASSPRDRASYGYTF.

This clonotype has a handful of counts. The chain employs TRBV7-9 and TRBJ1-5, with D unresolved. CDR1 is SEHNR and CDR2 is FQNEAQ in the germline V gene (reference sequence). This CDR3 comprises 12 residues. The germline V and J ends were trimmed by 6 bases and 4 bases, with 7 bases remaining between them. CDR3 amino acids: CASSWDNQPQHF. For the CDR3, the DNA is TGTGCCAGCAGTTGGGATAATCAGCCCCAGCATTTT.

This clonotype has only a few counts. This rearrangement joins TRBV27 to TRBJ2-7; TRBD2 matches 11 bases. The V segment lost 6 bases and the J segment 6 bases; nucleotides outside the gene matches: 10. CDR3 size: 15 residues. Germline lookup yields CDR1 MNHEY and CDR2 SMNVEV (reference sequence). Written as DNA, the CDR3 is TGTGCCAGCAGCATTCTAGCGGGAGGTACCGGCGAGCAGTACTTC. Translation gives CASSILAGGTGEQYF.

For this clonotype: The junction departs from the called germline gene at one end, perhaps through a read error. The chain couples TRBV5-1 to TRBJ2-7, with TRBD2 identical over 11 bases. Germline V lookup: CDR1 SGHRS, CDR2 YFSETQ. CDR3 length equals 16 residues. For the CDR3, the DNA is TGCGCCAGCAGCTTACAAAGACTAGCGGGAAGTCACGAGCGGTACTTC. Translated: CASSLQRLAGSHERYF.

A few counts support this clonotype. The gene calls are TRBV20-1 and TRBJ2-7; 7 nucleotides align to TRBD1. From germline, CDR1 is DFQATT and CDR2 SNEGSKA (reference sequence). Unmatched junction bases numbered 7, after V lost 6 bases and J lost 5 bases. The CDR3 is made up of 12 amino acids. CDR3 in DNA: TGCAGTGCCCCGGGACAGAGCGACGAGCAGTACTTC. Protein sequence: CSAPGQSDEQYF.

In DNA, the CDR3 is TGCAGTGCTCAATATGGCTACACCTTC. This translates into CSAQYGYTF. The chain uses TRBV20-1 and TRBJ1-2; D remains unclear. This CDR3 has 9 amino acids. Trimming took off 5 bases at V and 5 bases at J, with 3 bases between the two ends. Germline lookup yields CDR1 DFQATT and CDR2 SNEGSKA (reference sequence).

This clonotype has more than one count but fewer than ten. J is TRBJ2-5 and V is TRBV12-3 or TRBV12-4; a possible D gene is TRBD2 (7 bases). The CDR3 is made up of 16 amino acids. Trimming left V 5 bases short and J 2 bases short, with 18 bases between. CDR3 in DNA: TGTGCCAGCAGTCCTTCACGGGGGGCCGCACAAGAGACCCAGTACTTC. Translated, it gives CASSPSRGAAQETQYF.